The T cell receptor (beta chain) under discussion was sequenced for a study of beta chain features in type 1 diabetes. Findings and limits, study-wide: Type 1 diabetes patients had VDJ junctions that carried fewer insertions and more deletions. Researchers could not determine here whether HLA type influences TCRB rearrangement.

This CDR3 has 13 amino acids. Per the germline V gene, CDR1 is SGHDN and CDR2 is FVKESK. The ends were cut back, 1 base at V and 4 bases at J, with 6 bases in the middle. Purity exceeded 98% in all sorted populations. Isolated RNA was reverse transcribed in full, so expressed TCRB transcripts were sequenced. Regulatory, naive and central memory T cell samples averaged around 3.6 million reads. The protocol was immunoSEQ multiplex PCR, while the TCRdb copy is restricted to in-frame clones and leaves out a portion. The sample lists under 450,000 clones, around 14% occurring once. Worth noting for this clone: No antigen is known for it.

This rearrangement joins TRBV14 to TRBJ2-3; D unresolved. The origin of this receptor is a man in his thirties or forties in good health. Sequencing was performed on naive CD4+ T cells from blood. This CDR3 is CASSQGRPDTQYF. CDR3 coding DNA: TGTGCCAGCAGCCAAGGCAGGCCAGATACGCAGTATTTT.